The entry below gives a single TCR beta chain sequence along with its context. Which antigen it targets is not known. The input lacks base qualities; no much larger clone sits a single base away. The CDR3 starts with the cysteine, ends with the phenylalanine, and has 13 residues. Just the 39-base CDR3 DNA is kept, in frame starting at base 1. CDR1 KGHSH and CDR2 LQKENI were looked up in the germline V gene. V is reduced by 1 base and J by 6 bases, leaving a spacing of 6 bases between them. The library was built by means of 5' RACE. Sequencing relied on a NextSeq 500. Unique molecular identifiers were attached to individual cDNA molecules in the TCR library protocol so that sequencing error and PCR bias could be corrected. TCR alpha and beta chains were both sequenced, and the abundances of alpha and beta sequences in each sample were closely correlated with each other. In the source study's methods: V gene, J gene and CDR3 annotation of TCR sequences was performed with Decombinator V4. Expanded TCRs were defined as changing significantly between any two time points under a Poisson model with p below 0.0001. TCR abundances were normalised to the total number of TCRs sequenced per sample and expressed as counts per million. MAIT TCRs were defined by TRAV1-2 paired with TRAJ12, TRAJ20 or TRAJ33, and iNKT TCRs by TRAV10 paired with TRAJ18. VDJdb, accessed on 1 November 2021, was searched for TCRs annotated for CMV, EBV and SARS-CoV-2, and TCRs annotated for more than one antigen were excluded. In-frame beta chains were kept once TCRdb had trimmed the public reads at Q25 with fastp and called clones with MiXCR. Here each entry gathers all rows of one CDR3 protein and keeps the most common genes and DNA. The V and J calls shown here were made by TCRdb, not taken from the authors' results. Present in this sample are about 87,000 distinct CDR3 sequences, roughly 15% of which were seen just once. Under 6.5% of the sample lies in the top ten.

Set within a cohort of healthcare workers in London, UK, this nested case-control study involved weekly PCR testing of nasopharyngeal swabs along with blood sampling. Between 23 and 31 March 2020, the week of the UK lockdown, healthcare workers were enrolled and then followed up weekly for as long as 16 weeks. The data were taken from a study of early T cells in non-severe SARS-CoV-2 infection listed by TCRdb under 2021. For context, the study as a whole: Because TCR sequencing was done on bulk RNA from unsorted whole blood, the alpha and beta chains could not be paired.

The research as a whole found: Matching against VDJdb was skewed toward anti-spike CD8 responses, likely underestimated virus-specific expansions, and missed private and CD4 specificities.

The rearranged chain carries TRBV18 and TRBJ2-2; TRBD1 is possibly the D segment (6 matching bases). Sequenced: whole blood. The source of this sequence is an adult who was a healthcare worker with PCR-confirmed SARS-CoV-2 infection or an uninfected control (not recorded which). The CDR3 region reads CASSPRQAGELFF. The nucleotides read TGTGCCAGCTCACCACGACAGGCCGGGGAGCTGTTTTTT.